Each of the 17 T cell receptor beta chains below was sequenced from the same sample in a study of T cell responses to AZD1222 COVID-19 vaccine. Assay used: immunoSEQ multiplex PCR; TCRdb lists only in-frame clones, some missing. This table has some 170,000 clones, around 89% appearing once. The starting material was peripheral blood, obtained 28 days after the second dose of the MenACWY control vaccine. The source is an adult who received the MenACWY meningococcal vaccine as a control.

The chain joins TRBV29-1 to TRBJ2-2; 7 bases agree with TRBD2. Germline V gene lookup returns CDR1 SQVTM and CDR2 ANQGSEA. The CDR3 consists of 15 residues. V shed 3 bases, J shed 3 bases, and the junction held 7 bases outside the gene matches. CDR3 coding DNA: TGCAGCGTTGATACCCAGCGGGGATACACCGGGGAGCTGTTTTTT. It yields the protein CSVDTQRGYTGELFF.

This chain joins TRBV5-6 and TRBJ2-5; TRBD1 aligns across 10 bases. The CDR3 has 17 residues. Germline V gives CDR1 SGHDT, CDR2 YYEEEE. With V trimmed by 1 base and J by 2 bases, 8 bases remained unmatched. The CDR3 DNA reads as TGTGCCAGCAGCTTGAACTTCGGGACAGGGGTACAAGAGACCCAGTACTTC. Protein: CASSLNFGTGVQETQYF.

The chain uses TRBV30 and TRBJ1-5; 8 bases agree with TRBD1. The V segment lost 5 bases and the J segment 6 bases; nucleotides outside the gene matches: 3. CDR1 is GTSNPN and CDR2 is SVGIG in the germline V gene (reference sequence). CDR3 length: 12 amino acids. The CDR3 DNA sequence: TGTGCCTGGGACAGGGGAGGTCAGCCCCAGCATTTT. Translated: CAWDRGGQPQHF. Full variable domain (missing parts from reference TRBV30 and TRBJ1-5): SQTIHQWPATLVQPVGSPLSLECTVEGTSNPNLYWYRQAAGRGLQLLFYSVGIGQISSEVPQNLSASRPQDRQFILSSKKLLLSDSGFYLCAWDRGGQPQHFGDGTRLSIL.

This clone was found once. The chain links TRBV9 to TRBJ2-2, with a possible D match to TRBD1 (5 bases). CDR3 length: 14 amino acids. Trimming cost V 0 bases and J 7 bases, with 10 bases left between them. Germline V gene lookup returns CDR1 SGDLS and CDR2 YYNGEE. Here the CDR3 reads CASSVVQVGGELFF. CDR3 nucleotides: TGTGCCAGCAGCGTAGTACAGGTCGGCGGGGAGCTGTTTTTT.

The gene calls are TRBV25-1 and TRBJ2-5, with 11 bases fitting TRBD1. Germline CDR1 is MGHDK and CDR2 is SYGVNS. The ends lost 4 bases at V and 5 bases at J; junction bases unmatched: 9. This CDR3 spans 16 amino acids. The CDR3 is CASSATGTGGRETQYF. The DNA of the CDR3 is TGTGCCAGCAGTGCGACCGGGACAGGGGGTAGGGAGACCCAGTACTTC.

The gene calls are TRBV28 and TRBJ1-2, with 9 nucleotides matching TRBD1. The CDR3 length is 15 residues. Trimming removed 7 bases from V and 8 bases from J; junction bases left unmatched: 14. Germline loops: CDR1 MDHEN, CDR2 SYDVKM. The CDR3 coding sequence is TGTGCCAGCACCTTGGGACAGGGTACTTCGGAGGGCTACACCTTC. Translated: CASTLGQGTSEGYTF.

The genes are TRBV7-3 and TRBJ2-1, with 11 positions matching TRBD2. This CDR3 spans 17 amino acids. Trimming took 5 bases from V and 4 from J; bases not matched to a gene: 10. CDR1 is SGHTA, CDR2 FQGTGA, per germline. CDR3 protein: CASSLLPGLAVYNEQFF. The DNA of the CDR3 is TGTGCCAGCAGCCTTCTGCCGGGACTAGCGGTTTACAATGAGCAGTTCTTC.

J is TRBJ2-7 and V is TRBV30, with TRBD2 identical over 8 bases. CDR3 length equals 13 residues. The germline V gene has CDR1 GTSNPN and CDR2 SVGIG (reference sequence). V lost 2 bases to trimming and J lost 0 bases; unmatched junction nucleotides: 0. The CDR3 nucleotides read TGTGCCTGGAGTAGCGGGAGCTCCTACGAGCAGTACTTC. It specifies CAWSSGSSYEQYF.

The chain employs TRBV28 and TRBJ2-7; 11 bases map to TRBD2. V was pared by 4 bases and J by 4 bases, with 6 bases of the junction left unmatched. Germline CDR1 and CDR2: MDHEN and SYDVKM. The CDR3 contains 15 residues. The CDR3 sequence is CASSSKTSGKYEQYF. The CDR3 DNA follows: TGTGCCAGCAGTTCGAAGACTAGCGGGAAATACGAGCAGTACTTC. Variable domain in full (rest from reference TRBV28 and TRBJ2-7): DVKVTQSSRYLVKRTGEKVFLECVQDMDHENMFWYRQDPGLGLRLIYFSYDVKMKEKGDIPEGYSVSREKKERFSLILESASTNQTSMYLCASSSKTSGKYEQYFGPGTRLTVT.

The V call is TRBV5-1, the J call TRBJ2-7; D is perhaps TRBD1 (6 bases). CDR1 is SGHRS and CDR2 is YFSETQ in the germline V gene. The CDR3 contains 17 residues. Trimming stripped 0 bases from V and 0 bases from J, with 16 bases between. The CDR3 loop reads CASSLALRTAASYEQYF. The CDR3 nucleotides are TGCGCCAGCAGCTTGGCGCTCCGGACAGCCGCCTCCTACGAGCAGTACTTC.

The chain combines TRBV11-3 with TRBJ1-1, with D possibly TRBD1 on 5 matching bases. V shed 5 bases and J shed 2 bases, with 12 bases lying between them. The CDR3 runs to 14 residues. The V gene's germline CDR1 is SGHNT and CDR2 YENEEA. CDR3 nucleotides: TGTGCCAGCAGCCCTGGTGGGGGTAACACTGAAGCTTTCTTT. Its protein product is CASSPGGGNTEAFF.

The chain recombines TRBV10-3 with TRBJ2-7, with 8 bases aligning to TRBD1. Trimming took 3 bases from V and 0 from J; bases not matched to a gene: 10. This CDR3 has 17 amino acids. Germline V CDR1 and CDR2: ENHRY, SYGVKD. The CDR3 here is CAISDDSGTGHSYEQYF. CDR3 coding DNA: TGTGCCATCAGTGACGACTCCGGGACAGGACACTCCTACGAGCAGTACTTC.

The CDR3 is CASSPWAQGQYYGYTF. In nucleotides, the CDR3 is TGTGCCAGCAGCCCATGGGCACAAGGACAGTATTATGGCTACACCTTC. The chain carries TRBV25-1 and TRBJ1-2, with TRBD1 as a possible D gene (6 bases). The germline V gene has CDR1 MGHDK and CDR2 SYGVNS. V lost 6 bases and J lost 5, with 22 bases in between. This CDR3 is 16 amino acids long.

This chain uses TRBV28 with TRBJ2-7; perhaps TRBD1 as D (6 bases). V was clipped by 2 bases and J by 0 bases, with 14 bases between them. The germline gives CDR1 MDHEN, CDR2 SYDVKM. CDR3 length: 16 amino acids. The DNA of the CDR3 is TGTGCCAGCAGTTTAGGGACACTAATGAGCTCCTACGAGCAGTACTTC. Translated, it gives CASSLGTLMSSYEQYF.

This clone has just a few counts. The rearrangement links TRBV11-2 to TRBJ2-3; 7 bases are a match to TRBD2. The CDR3 extends over 15 amino acids. CDR1 and CDR2 from the germline V gene are SGHAT and FQNNGV. The V and J ends lost 6 bases and 0 bases, in that order; junction bases with no gene match: 6. CDR3 DNA sequence: TGTGCCAGCAGTTTTAGCGGGTCTAGCACAGATACGCAGTATTTT. This codes for CASSFSGSSTDTQYF.

This clone was counted once. The chain couples TRBV15 to TRBJ2-7; 12 positions agree with TRBD2. The CDR3 contains 17 residues. Germline values: CDR1 LNHNV, CDR2 YYDKDF (reference sequence). V lost 1 base and J lost 7; bases outside the gene matches: 11. DNA of the CDR3: TGTGCCACCAGCAGAGCTCCGGGACTAGCGGGTCCACGGGAGCAGTACTTC. Translated, it gives CATSRAPGLAGPREQYF. Filled out from reference TRBV15 and TRBJ2-7, the complete variable domain reads DAMVIQNPRYQVTQFGKPVTLSCSQTLNHNVMYWYQQKSSQAPKLLFHYYDKDFNNEADTPDNFQSRRPNTSFCFLDIRSPGLGDTAMYLCATSRAPGLAGPREQYFGPGTRLTVT.

V and J are TRBV18 and TRBJ1-4; the D is unclear. V lost 2 bases and J lost 3, with 10 bases in between. This CDR3 is built from 15 residues. Per germline, CDR1 KGHSH and CDR2 LQKENI. The CDR3 loop reads CASSPGRPPNEKLFF. The CDR3 nucleotides are TGTGCCAGCTCACCAGGTCGCCCCCCTAATGAAAAACTGTTTTTT.